This T cell receptor beta chain was obtained from a study of blood T cell repertoires in COVID-19. With V trimmed by 4 bases and J by 4 bases, 3 bases remained unmatched. The CDR3 totals 13 residues. CDR1 SNHLY and CDR2 FYNNEI come from the germline V gene. Produced via immunoSEQ multiplex PCR; TCRdb's table is partial and in-frame only. The sample contains hundreds of thousands of clones, 80% to 90% of which appear only once. The TCR comes from a woman in her 30s with acute or convalescent COVID-19. Sequences were obtained from peripheral blood. The chain combines TRBV2 with TRBJ1-1; TRBD1 matches 7 bases. Here the CDR3 reads CASSATGTTEAFF. DNA of the CDR3: TGTGCCAGCAGTGCGACAGGGACCACTGAAGCTTTCTTT.